These 10 T cell receptor beta chains were all obtained from the same sample, sequenced in a study of blood T cell repertoires in COVID-19 (TCRdb year 2020). The library was obtained by the immunoSEQ multiplex PCR assay. TCRdb limited this immuneACCESS table to in-frame rearrangements with V and J called. A share of clones is missing; checked studies link under half to unresolved V genes, and the rest is unexplained. Recorded for this sample are just over 650,000 clones; over 80% of them occurred a single time. 0.2% to 0.3% of the sample belongs to the ten largest clones. Input material: peripheral blood. These receptors all stem from a young woman with acute or convalescent COVID-19.

The table lists this clone with a few counts. Other nucleotide sequences from this sample produce the same CDR3. The V call is TRBV7-3, the J call TRBJ1-1; D not certain. Germline-derived CDR1 and CDR2 are SGHTA and FQGTGA. This CDR3 is 13 amino acids long. V lost 1 base and J 1 base, leaving 4 bases between the germline ends. CDR3 protein: CASSLSRNTEAFF. In nucleotides, the CDR3 is TGTGCCAGCAGCTTAAGCAGGAACACTGAAGCTTTCTTT.

J is TRBJ2-4 and V is TRBV6-1; 10 bases map to TRBD1. There are 15 residues in the CDR3. Trimming at V came to 3 bases and at J to 6 bases, leaving 5 bases not matched to a gene. Per the germline V gene, CDR1 is MNHNS and CDR2 is SASEGT. This CDR3 reads CASSEVGTGVNIQYF. As DNA, the CDR3 is TGTGCCAGCAGTGAGGTCGGGACAGGGGTAAACATTCAGTACTTC.

This rearrangement joins TRBV5-1 to TRBJ1-3, with a tentative D call TRBD1 (6 bases). V was trimmed by 0 bases and J by 0 bases, leaving 13 bases between them. Germline V gene sequence: CDR1 SGHRS, CDR2 YFSETQ. The CDR3 is 17 residues long. The CDR3 here is CASSLAGGGFSGNTIYF. The DNA for the CDR3 is TGCGCCAGCAGCTTGGCTGGGGGCGGGTTCTCTGGAAACACCATATATTTT.

The rearrangement joins TRBV6-4 to TRBJ2-1, with TRBD2 matching over 8 bases. The CDR3 has 16 amino acids. CDR1 is MRHNA, CDR2 SNTAGT, per germline. Unmatched junction bases numbered 11, after V lost 2 bases and J lost 8 bases. The CDR3 is CASSDRGLAVGDEQFF. The CDR3 nucleotides are TGTGCCAGCAGTGACCGAGGACTAGCAGTGGGGGATGAGCAGTTCTTC.

This clone was counted between two and nine times. The chain uses TRBV5-4 and TRBJ2-1, with 7 bases lining up with TRBD2. The trim removed 4 bases at V and 11 bases at J, leaving 9 bases unmatched. The CDR3 loop spans 13 amino acids. Per the germline V gene, CDR1 is SGHNT and CDR2 is YYREEE (reference sequence). The CDR3 region has the DNA TGTGCCAGCAGCGTTACCAGCGGGGTTAAGCAGTTCTTC. Translating gives CASSVTSGVKQFF.

In the case of this clone: One junction end does not reproduce the germline sequence, and a read error may be involved. The chain joins TRBV10-3 to TRBJ1-2; possible D gene TRBD1, 5 bases. Germline loops: CDR1 ENHRY, CDR2 SYGVKD. This CDR3 spans 16 amino acids. This CDR3 is CAISEIQAPANDGYTF. CDR3 nucleotides: TGTGCCATCAGTGAGATACAGGCCCCTGCTAACGATGGCTACACCTTC.

This clone was detected only once. V usage is TRBV4-3 and J usage is TRBJ2-7; TRBD1 matches at 10 bases. Germline CDR1 reads LGHNA; CDR2 reads YSLEER. Trimming took 3 bases from V and 6 from J; bases not matched to a gene: 2. The CDR3 has 13 residues. The CDR3 sequence is CASSQDRGAEQYF. The CDR3 DNA follows: TGCGCCAGCAGCCAGGACAGGGGGGCCGAGCAGTACTTC.

This chain uses TRBV11-3 with TRBJ2-5; 9 bases map to TRBD2. The length of the CDR3 is 16 residues. Germline CDR1 reads SGHNT; CDR2 reads YENEEA. With V trimmed by 3 bases and J by 1 base, 6 bases remained unmatched. The CDR3: CASSFSGTSTQETQYF. The CDR3 nucleotides are TGTGCCAGCAGCTTCTCCGGGACTAGCACCCAAGAGACCCAGTACTTC.

V and J are TRBV2 and TRBJ2-7, with D unresolved. Trimming took 3 bases from V and 2 from J, leaving 8 bases between them. Germline V gene sequence: CDR1 SNHLY, CDR2 FYNNEI. There are 13 residues in the CDR3. The CDR3 here is CASSENGTYEQYF. CDR3 nucleotides: TGTGCCAGCAGTGAGAACGGTACCTACGAGCAGTACTTC. The variable domain in full, with the rest retrieved from reference TRBV2 and TRBJ2-7, is EPEVTQTPSHQVTQMGQEVILRCVPISNHLYFYWYRQILGQKVEFLVSFYNNEISEKSEIFDDQFSVERPDGSNFTLKIRSTKLEDSAMYFCASSENGTYEQYFGPGTRLTVT.

The rearrangement joins TRBV19 to TRBJ1-5; D is undetermined. CDR1 and CDR2 from the germline V gene are LNHDA and SQIVND (reference sequence). The CDR3 runs to 15 residues. Trimming pared 3 bases from V and 6 bases from J, leaving 15 bases between. CDR3 residues: CASSIVFFTGQPQHF. The CDR3, as DNA: TGTGCCAGTAGTATTGTTTTTTTTACGGGTCAGCCCCAGCATTTT.